Below, one T cell receptor beta chain is given with its context. No antigen is known for it. These data come from a study of cytomegalovirus exposure and HLA in healthy donors. Whole-study findings and limits: Association with HLA alleles at 0.05 false discovery rate was found for 16,951 TCR beta sequences in a later analysis. Later on, an analysis found that several of the most significant clusters appeared to be linked to common viral pathogens, which included parvovirus B19. The authors assumed roughly uniform sequencing depth across donors for presence/absence analyses. A list of about 180 TCR beta chains associated with cytomegalovirus was given.

Primers for the PCR totalled 60 Vbeta and 13 Jbeta. Sequencing used immunoSEQ multiplex PCR; TCRdb keeps in-frame clones, though not all of them. Altogether 150,000 to 200,000 clones are present, 77% being singletons, with the ten largest covering 3.1%. The CDR3 runs to 12 residues. The V gene's germline CDR1 is MNHEY and CDR2 SVGAGI. Trimming at V came to 6 bases and at J to 5 bases, leaving 0 bases not matched to a gene. The sequenced material came from PBMCs. This sequence originates from a female donor in good health and CMV-seronegative. This chain joins TRBV6-5 and TRBJ1-5; 8 bases match TRBD1. The CDR3 DNA reads as TGTGCCAGCAGGACAGGGGATCAGCCCCAGCATTTT. Amino acids: CASRTGDQPQHF.